One and the same sample provided the 32 T cell receptor beta chains below, sequenced in a study of T-cell reconstitution after alpha-beta-depleted transplantation in children. During its preparation, the TCRbeta library received unique molecular identifiers. Using its own MiXCR run on the PCR reads, TCRdb lists one record per CDR3 protein. In the table there are some 290,000 distinct CDR3 sequences, approximately 23% of which are singletons. The sequencing here drew on PBMCs, mostly from graft donor cells, taken 180 days after TCRalphabeta/CD19-depleted stem cell transplant. Receptors originate from a male patient between 5 and 17 years old who had a stem cell transplant for acute lymphoblastic leukemia, so the T cells may come from the graft donor.

The rearrangement joins TRBV6-1 to TRBJ2-7; D is unclear. CDR3 length: 15 residues. The germline V gene encodes CDR1 MNHNS and CDR2 SASEGT. V lost 3 bases, J lost 3 bases, and 15 bases lay in between. The CDR3 loop reads CASSETSIHVYEQYF. CDR3 DNA: TGTGCCAGCAGTGAGACCAGCATACACGTCTACGAGCAGTACTTC.

This clonotype appeared a few times. The chain uses TRBV11-1 and TRBJ2-3; 11 bases are shared with TRBD2. V was pared by 4 bases and J by 4 bases, with 16 bases of the junction left unmatched. CDR3 size: 19 residues. The germline V gene encodes CDR1 SGHAT and CDR2 FQDESV (reference sequence). The CDR3 region has the DNA TGTGCCAGCAGCTCCCTTCGTAGGACTAGCGGGTCAATATCAGATACGCAGTATTTT. Protein sequence: CASSSLRRTSGSISDTQYF.

This clonotype has only a few counts. The chain links TRBV20-1 to TRBJ1-5; D unresolved. V dropped 0 bases and J dropped 0 bases, with 9 bases sitting between them. Germline V gives CDR1 DFQATT, CDR2 SNEGSKA (reference sequence). The CDR3 contains 15 residues. The CDR3 reads CSARDVRDSNQPQHF. Here the CDR3 DNA reads TGCAGTGCTAGAGATGTCAGAGATAGCAATCAGCCCCAGCATTTT.

The chain combines TRBV12-3 or TRBV12-4 with TRBJ2-3, with a possible D match to TRBD2 (7 bases). Between the trimmed V and J ends, which lost 5 bases and 1 base, there was a span of 16 bases. The CDR3 contains 16 residues. CDR3 in DNA: TGTGCCAGCAGTCCCGGGGGGCCGGGGGGCACAGATACGCAGTATTTT. Its protein product is CASSPGGPGGTDTQYF.

The table lists this clonotype with a count of one. The junction departs from the called germline gene at one end, perhaps through a read error. This chain uses TRBV4-1 with TRBJ2-2; D is perhaps TRBD2 (6 bases). The V gene's germline CDR1 is MGHRA and CDR2 YSYEKL. This CDR3 contains 16 residues. The CDR3 region is CASSQVSGINTGELSF. CDR3 bases: TGCGCCAGCAGCCAAGTTAGCGGCATCAACACCGGGGAGCTGTCTTTT.

The rearrangement uses TRBV5-1 and TRBJ1-3; D possibly corresponds to TRBD1 (6 bases). The CDR3 is 14 residues long. With 0 bases removed from V and 8 bases from J, the gap between germline ends came to 12 bases. Looked up from germline, CDR1 is SGHRS and CDR2 is YFSETQ. The CDR3, as DNA: TGCGCCAGCAGCTTGGCCAGGGGAGGGCACACCATATATTTT. Protein: CASSLARGGHTIYF.

The table lists this clonotype with many counts. This chain links TRBV20-1 with TRBJ2-7; D is ambiguous. Germline V CDR1 and CDR2: DFQATT, SNEGSKA (reference sequence). This CDR3 has 12 residues. As DNA, the CDR3 is TGCAGGGCTCTGGGTGGTGCCTACGAGCAGTACTTC. Translating it yields CRALGGAYEQYF.

This clonotype was detected a few times. The chain links TRBV11-1 to TRBJ2-1; D is perhaps TRBD2 (6 bases). Germline V gene sequence: CDR1 SGHAT, CDR2 FQDESV (reference sequence). There are 18 residues in the CDR3. Trimming left V 4 bases short and J 5 bases short, with 24 bases between. The CDR3 DNA is TGTGCCAGCAGCTCTAGGCGAGGACTTTACGGAGGGGACAATGAGCAGTTCTTC. It translates to CASSSRRGLYGGDNEQFF.

This clonotype was seen only a few times. The chain links TRBV7-2 to TRBJ2-5; 12 bases line up with TRBD2. This CDR3 region has 17 residues. Germline trimming cut 6 bases from V and 5 bases from J; bases unmatched to any gene: 13. Germline loops: CDR1 SGHTA, CDR2 FQGNSA. CDR3 bases: TGTGCCAGCAGTTTCCGTCGACTAGCGGGAGATCGGGAGACCCAGTACTTC. It translates to CASSFRRLAGDRETQYF. The full variable domain, rest sourced from reference TRBV7-2 and TRBJ2-5, is GAGVSQSPSNKVTEKGKDVELRCDPISGHTALYWYRQSLGQGLEFLIYFQGNSAPDKSGLPSDRFSAERTGGSVSTLTIQRTQQEDSAVYLCASSFRRLAGDRETQYFGPGTRLLVL.

The chain employs TRBV7-6 and TRBJ2-7; no definite D call. CDR1 SGHVS and CDR2 FNYEAQ come from the germline V gene. This CDR3 is 15 amino acids long. V lost 5 bases and J 6 bases, leaving 20 bases between the germline ends. The DNA of the CDR3 is TGTGCCAGCAGCCCCACCTTCAATCTTATCTCCGAGCAGTACTTC. Residues: CASSPTFNLISEQYF.

As DNA, the CDR3 is TGTGCCAGCAGTTACAAGGGGGCGAGAGGAAACACCATATATTTT. Its translation: CASSYKGARGNTIYF. The chain joins TRBV6-5 to TRBJ1-3; 7 bases align to TRBD1. V shed 2 bases and J 4 bases; nucleotides not matched to a gene: 5. CDR1 is MNHEY, CDR2 SVGAGI, per germline. The CDR3 sequence is 15 residues long.

This rearrangement joins TRBV5-4 to TRBJ2-5, with TRBD2 matching 9 bases. The CDR3 spans 15 residues. The V and J ends lost 3 bases and 4 bases, in that order; junction bases with no gene match: 7. Germline assignment: CDR1 SGHNT and CDR2 YYREEE (reference sequence). In nucleotides, the CDR3 is TGTGCCAGCAGCTCGCGGGGGGGAGGTCCAGAGACCCAGTACTTC. Translating gives CASSSRGGGPETQYF.

This clonotype was detected a few times. The chain employs TRBV9 and TRBJ2-1; D unclear. CDR3 length equals 14 residues. The V end lost 3 bases, the J end lost 0 bases, and 7 bases lay between the germline ends. The germline gives CDR1 SGDLS, CDR2 YYNGEE. CDR3 sequence: CASSALNSYNEQFF. In DNA form, the CDR3 reads TGTGCCAGCAGCGCCTTGAACTCCTACAATGAGCAGTTCTTC.

This clonotype was observed a handful of times. This chain links TRBV7-6 with TRBJ2-1; 8 positions agree with TRBD2. Trimming removed 2 bases from V and 3 bases from J; junction bases left unmatched: 3. The CDR3 extends over 15 amino acids. Germline loops: CDR1 SGHVS, CDR2 FNYEAQ. The CDR3, as DNA: TGTGCCAGCAGCTTAATAGCGGGGTACTACAATGAGCAGTTCTTC. Its translation is CASSLIAGYYNEQFF. Full variable domain (remainder filled in from reference TRBV7-6 and TRBJ2-1): GAGVSQSPRYKVTKRGQDVALRCDPISGHVSLYWYRQALGQGPEFLTYFNYEAQQDKSGLPNDRFSAERPEGSISTLTIQRTEQRDSAMYRCASSLIAGYYNEQFFGPGTRLTVL.

The rearrangement joins TRBV2 to TRBJ2-1; 11 bases match TRBD2. The junction had 5 bases not matched to a gene; V was cut back by 6 bases and J by 4 bases. The CDR3 contains 15 residues. The germline CDR1 and CDR2 sequences are SNHLY and FYNNEI. DNA of the CDR3: TGTGCCAGCAGGGGACGACTAGCGGGATACAATGAGCAGTTCTTC. Translated: CASRGRLAGYNEQFF.

This clonotype has ten or more counts. The V call is TRBV7-3, the J call TRBJ2-5; 9 positions agree with TRBD1. In germline, CDR1 is SGHTA, CDR2 FQGTGA. The CDR3 has 16 amino acids. V dropped 1 base and J dropped 2; count of bases not matched to a gene: 5. CDR3 residues: CASSLRATGGQETQYF. The CDR3 DNA sequence: TGTGCCAGCAGCTTAAGGGCGACAGGGGGGCAAGAGACCCAGTACTTC.

As concerns this clonotype: The junction differs from germline at one of its ends, possibly a read error. V and J are TRBV20-1 and TRBJ2-3, with TRBD2 matching over 8 bases. Germline CDR1 reads DFQATT; CDR2 reads SNEGSKA (reference sequence). The CDR3 is 16 residues long. The chain's CDR3 is CSARGASGPSTDTQYF. The CDR3 DNA sequence: TGCAGTGCGAGAGGGGCTAGCGGGCCTAGCACAGATACGCAGTATTTT.

This clonotype was detected a few times. The V and J genes are TRBV4-2 and TRBJ1-2; weak D call: TRBD1 (6 bases). The CDR3 spans 15 residues. The ends were cut back, 4 bases at V and 3 bases at J, with 15 bases in the middle. Per germline, CDR1 LGHNA and CDR2 YNFKEQ. The CDR3 sequence: CASSPPRQGHYGYTF. The CDR3 DNA reads TGTGCCAGCAGCCCCCCCCGTCAGGGGCACTATGGCTACACCTTC.

This clonotype was found a few times. The rearrangement uses TRBV5-1 and TRBJ2-3, with D unclear. Between the trimmed V and J ends, which lost 1 base and 5 bases, there was a span of 5 bases. From germline, CDR1 is SGHRS and CDR2 YFSETQ. This CDR3 spans 12 amino acids. CDR3 DNA: TGCGCCAGCAGCTTGACACTAGATACGCAGTATTTT. Protein: CASSLTLDTQYF.

V and J are TRBV10-3 and TRBJ2-1; 12 bases fit TRBD2. Germline-derived CDR1 and CDR2 are ENHRY and SYGVKD. The CDR3 extends over 18 amino acids. Trimming removed 4 bases from V and 0 bases from J; junction bases left unmatched: 7. In DNA form, the CDR3 reads TGTGCCATCAGTGGGAGACTAGCGGGGGCTAGCTCCTACAATGAGCAGTTCTTC. This encodes CAISGRLAGASSYNEQFF.

This clonotype was found a few times. This chain uses TRBV7-9 with TRBJ2-1, with D possibly called TRBD1 or TRBD2 (5 bases each). V was cut by 8 bases and J by 5 bases, with 13 bases left in between. CDR3 length: 13 residues. Germline CDR1 is SEHNR and CDR2 is FQNEAQ (reference sequence). The CDR3 here is CASRDAANNEQFF. The CDR3 DNA follows: TGTGCCAGCCGGGACGCCGCTAACAATGAGCAGTTCTTC.

This clonotype was recorded a few times. The V and J genes are TRBV12-3 or TRBV12-4 and TRBJ2-7, with 7 bases matching TRBD1. The CDR3 totals 15 residues. Losses at the gene ends were 1 base for V and 0 bases for J; bases not matched to a gene: 3. CDR3: CASSLVRDSSYEQYF. Here the CDR3 DNA reads TGTGCCAGCAGTTTAGTCCGGGACAGCTCCTACGAGCAGTACTTC.

V gene TRBV7-3 combines with J gene TRBJ2-1; possibly TRBD2 for D (5 bases). In germline, CDR1 is SGHTA, CDR2 FQGTGA. The CDR3 totals 12 residues. Trimming took 1 base from V and 8 from J, leaving 6 bases between them. CDR3 protein: CASSLNSDEQFF. CDR3 nucleotide sequence: TGTGCCAGCAGCTTAAATAGCGATGAGCAGTTCTTC.

This clonotype was detected a few times. The CDR3: CASSLAGGADTQYF. The CDR3 nucleotides are TGTGCCAGCAGCTTAGCGGGAGGGGCAGATACGCAGTATTTT. The chain has TRBV13 and TRBJ2-3; 8 bases align to TRBD2. The germline CDR1 and CDR2 sequences are PRHDT and FYEKMQ (reference sequence). V gave up 1 base and J gave up 4 bases; unmatched junction bases: 1. The CDR3 extends over 14 amino acids.

This clonotype was recorded only once. The chain joins TRBV12-3 or TRBV12-4 to TRBJ2-1; 7 bases agree with TRBD2. The CDR3 has 17 residues. The junction had 10 bases not matched to a gene; V was cut back by 5 bases and J by 0 bases. The DNA of the CDR3 is TGTGCCAGCAGTCCCGGCCCTAGCGGTAGCTCCTACAATGAGCAGTTCTTC. This codes for CASSPGPSGSSYNEQFF.

A few counts support this clonotype. This chain links TRBV6-5 with TRBJ1-1; D gene unclear. CDR3 size: 14 residues. The germline gives CDR1 MNHEY, CDR2 SVGAGI. Trimming took off 2 bases at V and 2 bases at J, with 9 bases between the two ends. CDR3 in amino acids: CASSYPDGNTEAFF. DNA of the CDR3: TGTGCCAGCAGTTACCCCGACGGAAACACTGAAGCTTTCTTT.

In regard to this clonotype: An end of the junction does not agree with germline; a read error may underlie this. The chain recombines TRBV2 with TRBJ2-7, with D perhaps TRBD1 (5 bases). Germline V gives CDR1 SNHLY, CDR2 FYNNEI. The CDR3 consists of 14 residues. CDR3 sequence reads: CASIEQEHSYEQYF. In DNA form, the CDR3 reads TGTGCCAGCATTGAACAGGAGCACTCCTACGAGCAGTACTTC. Complete variable domain (other parts from reference TRBV2 and TRBJ2-7): EPEVTQTPSHQVTQMGQEVILRCVPISNHLYFYWYRQILGQKVEFLVSFYNNEISEKSEIFDDQFSVERPDGSNFTLKIRSTKLEDSAMYFCASIEQEHSYEQYFGPGTRLTVT.

This clonotype was recorded many times. The gene calls are TRBV9 and TRBJ1-3; possibly TRBD1 for D (5 bases). The CDR3 loop spans 16 amino acids. Trimming cost V 4 bases and J 0 bases, with 14 bases left between them. Germline lookup yields CDR1 SGDLS and CDR2 YYNGEE. CDR3 nucleotides: TGTGCCAGCAGCCCCCTGGGACGGGCCTCTGGAAACACCATATATTTT. This encodes CASSPLGRASGNTIYF.

This clonotype was observed a few times. The genes are TRBV5-1 and TRBJ2-1; either TRBD1 or TRBD2 may supply D (5 bases each). V was pared by 0 bases and J by 6 bases, with 13 bases between. The CDR3 has 15 residues. Per germline, CDR1 SGHRS and CDR2 YFSETQ. The CDR3 DNA reads TGCGCCAGCAGCTTGGACCCCGGGACCGGCAATGAGCAGTTCTTC. As protein: CASSLDPGTGNEQFF.

The chain employs TRBV24-1 and TRBJ2-3; maybe TRBD2 (6 bases). This CDR3 has 15 residues. Germline V gene lookup returns CDR1 KGHDR and CDR2 SFDVKD. V lost 3 bases to trimming and J lost 4 bases, with 13 bases between them. CDR3 bases: TGTGCCACCAGTGATCGCGGCGGCGGGGCAGATACGCAGTATTTT. This sequence encodes CATSDRGGGADTQYF.

This clonotype has only one observation. The chain combines TRBV29-1 with TRBJ2-3; TRBD1 might be the D (6 bases). V lost 4 bases, J lost 5 bases, and 13 bases lay in between. CDR3 size: 13 residues. Per germline, CDR1 SQVTM and CDR2 ANQGSEA. The DNA for the CDR3 is TGCAGCGTTGTACAGGGAAGCCAAGATACGCAGTATTTT. As protein: CSVVQGSQDTQYF.

Only a few counts were recorded for this clonotype. V and J are TRBV5-6 and TRBJ2-1; TRBD1 matches at 9 bases. CDR1 and CDR2 (germline): SGHDT, YYEEEE. Trimming at V came to 4 bases and at J to 7 bases, leaving 6 bases not matched to a gene. This CDR3 has 14 amino acids. In nucleotides, the CDR3 is TGTGCCAGCAGCGGTACAGGGGGCCTTAATGAGCAGTTCTTC. Translated, it gives CASSGTGGLNEQFF. Full variable domain (rest looked up from reference TRBV5-6 and TRBJ2-1): DAGVTQSPTHLIKTRGQQVTLRCSPKSGHDTVSWYQQALGQGPQFIFQYYEEEERQRGNFPDRFSGHQFPNYSSELNVNALLLGDSALYLCASSGTGGLNEQFFGPGTRLTVL.